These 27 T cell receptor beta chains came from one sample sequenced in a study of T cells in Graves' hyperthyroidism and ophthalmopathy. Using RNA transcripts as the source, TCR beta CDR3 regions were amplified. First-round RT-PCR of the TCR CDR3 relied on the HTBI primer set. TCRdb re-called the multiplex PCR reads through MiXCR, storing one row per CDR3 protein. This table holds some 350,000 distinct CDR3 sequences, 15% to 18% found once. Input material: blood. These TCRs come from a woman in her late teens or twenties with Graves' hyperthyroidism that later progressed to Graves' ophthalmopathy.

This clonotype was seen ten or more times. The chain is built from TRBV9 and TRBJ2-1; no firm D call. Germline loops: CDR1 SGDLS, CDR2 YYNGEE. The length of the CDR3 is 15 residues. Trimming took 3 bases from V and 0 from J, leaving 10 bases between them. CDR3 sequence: CASSETVSSYNEQFF. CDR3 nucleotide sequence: TGTGCCAGCAGCGAGACGGTGAGCTCCTACAATGAGCAGTTCTTC. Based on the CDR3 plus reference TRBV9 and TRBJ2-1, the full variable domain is DSGVTQTPKHLITATGQRVTLRCSPRSGDLSVYWYQQSLDQGLQFLIQYYNGEERAKGNILERFSAQQFPDLHSELNLSSLELGDSALYFCASSETVSSYNEQFFGPGTRLTVL.

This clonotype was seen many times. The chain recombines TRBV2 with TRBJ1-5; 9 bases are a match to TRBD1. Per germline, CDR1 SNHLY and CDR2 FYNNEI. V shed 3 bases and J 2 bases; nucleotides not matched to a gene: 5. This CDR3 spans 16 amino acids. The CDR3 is CASSDWTGVGNQPQHF. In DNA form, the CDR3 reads TGTGCCAGCAGTGACTGGACAGGGGTTGGCAATCAGCCCCAGCATTTT.

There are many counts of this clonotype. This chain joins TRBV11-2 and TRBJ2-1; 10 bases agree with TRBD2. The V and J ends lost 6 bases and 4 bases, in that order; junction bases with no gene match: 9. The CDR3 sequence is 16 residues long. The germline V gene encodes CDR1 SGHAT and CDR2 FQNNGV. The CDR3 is CASSSGLAETYNEQFF. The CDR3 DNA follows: TGTGCCAGCAGTTCCGGACTAGCGGAGACTTACAATGAGCAGTTCTTC.

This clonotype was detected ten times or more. The CDR3 sequence: CASSPELTDTQYF. Here the CDR3 DNA reads TGTGCCAGCAGTCCCGAACTAACAGATACGCAGTATTTT. The chain uses TRBV27 and TRBJ2-3; D is ambiguous. Trimming left V 5 bases short and J 3 bases short, with 9 bases between. CDR3 length equals 13 residues. Germline loops: CDR1 MNHEY, CDR2 SMNVEV (reference sequence).

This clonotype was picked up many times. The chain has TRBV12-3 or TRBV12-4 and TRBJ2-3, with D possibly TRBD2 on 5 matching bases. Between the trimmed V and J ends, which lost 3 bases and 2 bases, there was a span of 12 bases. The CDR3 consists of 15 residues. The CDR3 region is CASSFFSGFTDTQYF. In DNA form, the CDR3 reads TGTGCCAGCAGTTTCTTCTCGGGGTTCACAGATACGCAGTATTTT.

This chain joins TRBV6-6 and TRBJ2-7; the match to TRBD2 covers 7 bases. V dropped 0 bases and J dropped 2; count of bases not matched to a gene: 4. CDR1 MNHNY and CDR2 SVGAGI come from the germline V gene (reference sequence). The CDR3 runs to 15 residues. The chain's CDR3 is CASSYSLSGAYEQYF. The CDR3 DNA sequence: TGTGCCAGCAGTTACTCCCTCAGCGGGGCCTACGAGCAGTACTTC.

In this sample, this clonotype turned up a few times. The CDR3 DNA reads TGTGCCAGCAGTTTGGTGGATAGGAGGACTGAAGCTTTCTTT. Its translation: CASSLVDRRTEAFF. The chain recombines TRBV27 with TRBJ1-1; D gene ambiguous. CDR3 length: 14 residues. Trimming removed 3 bases from V and 5 bases from J, with 13 bases in between. Germline values: CDR1 MNHEY, CDR2 SMNVEV (reference sequence).

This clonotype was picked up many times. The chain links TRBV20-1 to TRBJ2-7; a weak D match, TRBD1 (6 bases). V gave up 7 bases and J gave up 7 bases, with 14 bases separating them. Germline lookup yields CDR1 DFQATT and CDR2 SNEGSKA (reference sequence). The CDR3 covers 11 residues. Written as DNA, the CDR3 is TGCAGTGTTTCAGGGGATGCGGAGCAGTACTTC. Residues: CSVSGDAEQYF.

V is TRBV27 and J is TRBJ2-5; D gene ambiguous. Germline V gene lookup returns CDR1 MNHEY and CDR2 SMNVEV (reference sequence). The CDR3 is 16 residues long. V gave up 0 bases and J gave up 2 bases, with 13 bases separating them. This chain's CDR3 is CASSLSAEILQETQYF. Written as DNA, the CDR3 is TGTGCCAGCAGTTTATCGGCGGAAATTCTACAAGAGACCCAGTACTTC.

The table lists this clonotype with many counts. The CDR3 protein is CASSLGGSGRVFSYNEQFF. CDR3 nucleotide sequence: TGTGCCAGCAGCTTAGGGGGTAGCGGGAGGGTTTTCTCCTACAATGAGCAGTTCTTC. The J gene is TRBJ2-1, the V gene TRBV11-2; TRBD2 matches at 11 bases. The CDR3 contains 19 residues. Germline values: CDR1 SGHAT, CDR2 FQNNGV. The V segment lost 1 base and the J segment 0 bases; nucleotides outside the gene matches: 8.

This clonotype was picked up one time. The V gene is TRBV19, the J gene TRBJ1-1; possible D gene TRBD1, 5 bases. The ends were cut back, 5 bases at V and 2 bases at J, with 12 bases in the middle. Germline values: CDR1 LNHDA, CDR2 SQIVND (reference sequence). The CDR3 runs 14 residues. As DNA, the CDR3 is TGTGCCAGTAGTCCCCGACAGAAAAACACTGAAGCTTTCTTT. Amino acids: CASSPRQKNTEAFF.

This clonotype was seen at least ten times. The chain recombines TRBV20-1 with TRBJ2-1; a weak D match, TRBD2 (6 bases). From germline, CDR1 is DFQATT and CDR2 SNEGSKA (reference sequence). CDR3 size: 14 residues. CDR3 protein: CSPAVGGSYNEQFF. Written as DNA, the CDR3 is TGCAGCCCCGCGGTGGGGGGTTCCTACAATGAGCAGTTCTTC.

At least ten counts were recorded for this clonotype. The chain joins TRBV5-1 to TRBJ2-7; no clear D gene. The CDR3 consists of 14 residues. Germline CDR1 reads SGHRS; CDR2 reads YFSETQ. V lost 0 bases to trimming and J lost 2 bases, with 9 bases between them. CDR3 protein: CASSLAATPYEQYF. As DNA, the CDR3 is TGCGCCAGCAGCTTGGCCGCGACACCCTACGAGCAGTACTTC.

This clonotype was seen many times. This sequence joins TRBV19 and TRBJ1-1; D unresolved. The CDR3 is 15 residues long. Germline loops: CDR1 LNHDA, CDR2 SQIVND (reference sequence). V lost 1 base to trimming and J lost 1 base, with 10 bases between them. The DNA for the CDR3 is TGTGCCAGTAGTATAGTTTGGCCTCCGAACACTGAAGCTTTCTTT. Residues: CASSIVWPPNTEAFF. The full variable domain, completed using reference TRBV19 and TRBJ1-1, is DGGITQSPKYLFRKEGQNVTLSCEQNLNHDAMYWYRQDPGQGLRLIYYSQIVNDFQKGDIAEGYSVSREKKESFPLTVTSAQKNPTAFYLCASSIVWPPNTEAFFGQGTRLTVV.

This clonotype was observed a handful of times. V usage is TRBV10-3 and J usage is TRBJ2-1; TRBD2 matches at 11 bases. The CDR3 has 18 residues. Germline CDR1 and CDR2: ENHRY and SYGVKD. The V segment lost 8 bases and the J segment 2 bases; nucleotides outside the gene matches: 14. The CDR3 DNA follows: TGTGCCATCGGCTCCTCGACTAGCGGGGCGGGCGCCTACAATGAGCAGTTCTTC. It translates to CAIGSSTSGAGAYNEQFF.

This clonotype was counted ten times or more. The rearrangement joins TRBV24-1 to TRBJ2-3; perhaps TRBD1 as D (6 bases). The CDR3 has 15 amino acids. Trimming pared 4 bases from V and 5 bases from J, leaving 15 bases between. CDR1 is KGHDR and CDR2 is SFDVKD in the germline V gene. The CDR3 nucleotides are TGTGCCACCAGTGAGACAGGAATCCCGGGAGATACGCAGTATTTT. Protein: CATSETGIPGDTQYF.

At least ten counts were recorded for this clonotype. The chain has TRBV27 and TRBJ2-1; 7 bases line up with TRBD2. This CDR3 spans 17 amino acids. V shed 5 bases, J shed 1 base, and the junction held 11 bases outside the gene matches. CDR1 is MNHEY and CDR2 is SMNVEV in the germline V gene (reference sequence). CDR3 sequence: CASSPSLSGQSYNEQFF. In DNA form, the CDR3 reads TGTGCCAGCAGTCCTTCTCTTAGCGGGCAATCCTACAATGAGCAGTTCTTC.

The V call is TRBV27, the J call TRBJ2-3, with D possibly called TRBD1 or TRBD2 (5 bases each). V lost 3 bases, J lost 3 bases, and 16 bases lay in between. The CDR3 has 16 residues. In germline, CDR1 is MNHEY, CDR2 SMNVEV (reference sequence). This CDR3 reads CASSLGVSTGTDTQYF. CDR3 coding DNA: TGTGCCAGCAGTTTGGGGGTCAGTACAGGAACAGATACGCAGTATTTT.

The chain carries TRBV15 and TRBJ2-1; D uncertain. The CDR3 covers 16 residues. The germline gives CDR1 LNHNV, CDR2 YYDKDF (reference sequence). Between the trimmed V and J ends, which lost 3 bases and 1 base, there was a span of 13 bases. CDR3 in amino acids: CATSSEGYRSYNEQFF. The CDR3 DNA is TGTGCCACCAGCAGTGAAGGGTATCGATCCTACAATGAGCAGTTCTTC.

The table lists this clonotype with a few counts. CDR3 nucleotides: TGTGCCAGTCGGGACGACCCCTCTGGAAACACCATATATTTT. Its protein product is CASRDDPSGNTIYF. The gene calls are TRBV19 and TRBJ1-3, with D tentatively TRBD1 (5 bases). The V gene's germline CDR1 is LNHDA and CDR2 SQIVND (reference sequence). The CDR3 totals 14 residues. V was trimmed by 8 bases and J by 0 bases, leaving 11 bases between them.

As DNA, the CDR3 is TGCAGCGTTGCGGGCTCCTACAATGAGCAGTTCTTC. Encoded protein: CSVAGSYNEQFF. This rearrangement joins TRBV29-1 to TRBJ2-1; D uncertain. Germline lookup yields CDR1 SQVTM and CDR2 ANQGSEA. The CDR3 contains 12 residues. V was trimmed by 4 bases and J by 0 bases, leaving 4 bases between them.

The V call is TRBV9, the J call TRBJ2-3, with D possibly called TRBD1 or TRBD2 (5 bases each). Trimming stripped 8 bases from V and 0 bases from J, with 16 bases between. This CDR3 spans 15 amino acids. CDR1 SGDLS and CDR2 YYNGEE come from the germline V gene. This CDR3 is CASSPGPSSTDTQYF. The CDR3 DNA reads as TGTGCCAGTTCTCCGGGGCCCTCTAGCACAGATACGCAGTATTTT.

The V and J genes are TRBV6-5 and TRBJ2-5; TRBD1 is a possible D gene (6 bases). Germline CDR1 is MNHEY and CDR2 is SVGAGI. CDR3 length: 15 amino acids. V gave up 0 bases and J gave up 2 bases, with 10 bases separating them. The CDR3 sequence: CASSYSEQGQETQYF. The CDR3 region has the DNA TGTGCCAGCAGTTACTCCGAACAGGGACAAGAGACCCAGTACTTC.

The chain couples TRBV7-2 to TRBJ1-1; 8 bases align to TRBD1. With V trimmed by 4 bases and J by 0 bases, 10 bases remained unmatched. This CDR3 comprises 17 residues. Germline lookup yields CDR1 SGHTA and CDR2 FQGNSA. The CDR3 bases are TGTGCCAGCAGCTCCCCAGGGGGCCGCGGGATGAACACTGAAGCTTTCTTT. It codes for CASSSPGGRGMNTEAFF.

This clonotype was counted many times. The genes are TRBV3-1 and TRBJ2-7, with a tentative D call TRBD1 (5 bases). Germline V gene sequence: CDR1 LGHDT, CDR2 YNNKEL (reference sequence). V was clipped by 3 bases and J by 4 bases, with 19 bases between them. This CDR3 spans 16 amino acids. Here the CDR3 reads CASSQGLADSRYEQYF. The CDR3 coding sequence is TGTGCCAGCAGCCAGGGCCTCGCTGACAGCAGGTACGAGCAGTACTTC.

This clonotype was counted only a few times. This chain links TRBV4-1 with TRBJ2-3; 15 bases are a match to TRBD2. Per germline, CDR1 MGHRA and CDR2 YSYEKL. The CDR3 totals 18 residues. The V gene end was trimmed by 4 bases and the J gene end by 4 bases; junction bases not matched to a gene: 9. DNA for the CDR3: TGCGCCAGCAGCCGGGGACTAGCGGGAGGAGATGGAGCAGATACGCAGTATTTT. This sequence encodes CASSRGLAGGDGADTQYF.

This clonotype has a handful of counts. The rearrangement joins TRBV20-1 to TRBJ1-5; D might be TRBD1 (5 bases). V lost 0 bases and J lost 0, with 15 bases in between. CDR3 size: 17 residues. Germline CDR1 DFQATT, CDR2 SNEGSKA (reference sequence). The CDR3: CSARERGATHSNQPQHF. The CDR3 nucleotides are TGCAGTGCTAGAGAACGAGGGGCTACCCATAGCAATCAGCCCCAGCATTTT.